The next 27 T cell receptor beta chains were all read from a single sample in a study of blood T cell repertoires in COVID-19. The assay was immunoSEQ multiplex PCR, and TCRdb's table has in-frame clones only and misses some. The table lists about 220,000 clones, 80% to 85% of them singletons. The sequencing input was peripheral blood. Receptors originate from a woman aged 70-85 years with COVID-19, enrolled during active disease.

This chain uses TRBV7-3 with TRBJ2-3; 11 bases align to TRBD1. J gave up 3 bases and V 5 bases, and 7 bases lay outside the gene matches. The CDR3 is 16 amino acids. Germline CDR1 is SGHTA and CDR2 is FQGTGA. CDR3 DNA: TGTGCCAGCAGCACCCTTGGACAGGGGGCTACAGATACGCAGTATTTT. Amino acid sequence: CASSTLGQGATDTQYF.

The chain is built from TRBV6-1 and TRBJ2-1; 16 nucleotides line up with TRBD2. V shed 3 bases, J shed 9 bases, and the junction held 8 bases outside the gene matches. The CDR3 has 17 residues. Germline CDR1 MNHNS, CDR2 SASEGT. Here the CDR3 DNA reads TGTGCCAGCAGTGACCCGGGACTAGCGGGAGGGCCAGGTGAGCAGTTCTTC. This encodes CASSDPGLAGGPGEQFF.

The chain joins TRBV6-2 or TRBV6-3 to TRBJ1-3, with D maybe TRBD1 (5 bases). Germline V gene sequence: CDR1 MNHEY, CDR2 SVGEGT. Trimming took 6 bases from V and 3 from J, leaving 9 bases between them. The CDR3 is 13 residues long. CDR3 region: CASSWDFGNTIYF. In DNA, the CDR3 is TGTGCCAGCAGCTGGGACTTTGGAAACACCATATATTTT.

The rearrangement uses TRBV19 and TRBJ1-2, with a tentative D call TRBD1 (6 bases). Trimming pared 7 bases from V and 7 bases from J, leaving 19 bases between. The CDR3 has 14 residues. The V gene's germline CDR1 is LNHDA and CDR2 SQIVND (reference sequence). CDR3 in amino acids: CASTPTGKWSGYTF. The CDR3 region has the DNA TGTGCCAGTACCCCTACAGGGAAGTGGAGTGGCTACACCTTC.

J is TRBJ1-4 and V is TRBV5-4, with 9 bases lining up with TRBD1. The CDR3 is made up of 15 amino acids. Germline V gives CDR1 SGHNT, CDR2 YYREEE (reference sequence). V was clipped by 1 base and J by 8 bases; unmatched bases: 6. CDR3 sequence (DNA): TGTGCCAGCAGCTTGCCGGGACAGGGTGGAGAAAAACTGTTTTTT. Residues: CASSLPGQGGEKLFF. The full variable domain, with the rest looked up from reference TRBV5-4 and TRBJ1-4, is ETGVTQSPTHLIKTRGQQVTLRCSSQSGHNTVSWYQQALGQGPQFIFQYYREEENGRGNFPPRFSGLQFPNYSSELNVNALELDDSALYLCASSLPGQGGEKLFFGSGTQLSVL.

The chain recombines TRBV7-2 with TRBJ1-2; a weak D match, TRBD1 (5 bases). CDR1 is SGHTA, CDR2 FQGNSA, per germline. Trimming cost V 5 bases and J 1 base, with 14 bases left between them. The CDR3 length is 15 residues. The CDR3 coding sequence is TGTGCCAGCAGCCCGGGGGGGACTTTTAACTATGGCTACACCTTC. Its protein is CASSPGGTFNYGYTF. The entire variable domain, with the rest obtained from reference TRBV7-2 and TRBJ1-2, is as follows: GAGVSQSPSNKVTEKGKDVELRCDPISGHTALYWYRQSLGQGLEFLIYFQGNSAPDKSGLPSDRFSAERTGGSVSTLTIQRTQQEDSAVYLCASSPGGTFNYGYTFGSGTRLTVV.

This clone was observed a few times. The rearrangement links TRBV7-2 to TRBJ1-5; D unresolved. The CDR3 is 13 amino acids. CDR1 and CDR2 (germline): SGHTA, FQGNSA. With 2 bases removed from V and 7 bases from J, the gap between germline ends came to 9 bases. CDR3 in amino acids: CASSLRAYQPQHF. The DNA of the CDR3 is TGTGCCAGCAGCTTAAGAGCATACCAGCCCCAGCATTTT.

The gene calls are TRBV6-6 and TRBJ2-5; no clear D. The germline V gene encodes CDR1 MNHNY and CDR2 SVGAGI (reference sequence). The germline V and J ends were trimmed by 7 bases and 5 bases, with 14 bases remaining between them. The CDR3 loop spans 13 amino acids. CDR3 amino acids: CASILEAGETQYF. The CDR3 bases are TGTGCCAGCATTTTAGAGGCTGGGGAGACCCAGTACTTC.

The gene calls are TRBV10-3 and TRBJ1-1; no firm D call. Germline CDR1 and CDR2: ENHRY and SYGVKD. CDR3 length equals 15 residues. Trimming shortened V by 0 bases and J by 1 base, and 9 bases separated the two germline ends. CDR3 residues: CAISESFRKNTEAFF. The CDR3 DNA sequence: TGTGCCATCAGTGAGTCTTTCAGAAAGAACACTGAAGCTTTCTTT.

In this sample, this clone turned up once. This rearrangement joins TRBV7-9 to TRBJ1-2; 7 bases align to TRBD1. Germline CDR1 is SEHNR and CDR2 is FQNEAQ (reference sequence). V dropped 5 bases and J dropped 13; count of bases not matched to a gene: 10. This CDR3 is 12 amino acids long. The DNA for the CDR3 is TGTGCCAGCAGCCCACCGGACAGGTTGACCACCTTC. This codes for CASSPPDRLTTF.

In regard to this clone: The junction departs from germline at one end; a sequencing error may be responsible. V is TRBV10-3 and J is TRBJ1-2; 12 bases align to TRBD1. The CDR3 has 17 amino acids. The germline V gene has CDR1 ENHRY and CDR2 SYGVKD. The CDR3 sequence is CATSPGQGASANYGYTF. CDR3 bases: TGTGCCACCAGTCCGGGACAGGGGGCCTCAGCTAACTATGGCTACACCTTC.

The chain is built from TRBV11-1 and TRBJ1-1, with a weak D call TRBD1 (5 bases). The CDR3 consists of 13 residues. Trimming took 5 bases from V and 6 from J, leaving 13 bases between them. Germline V CDR1 and CDR2: SGHAT, FQDESV (reference sequence). CDR3 in DNA: TGTGCCAGCAGCCCACGAGGAGGGGCTGAAGCTTTCTTT. This codes for CASSPRGGAEAFF.

This rearrangement joins TRBV2 to TRBJ1-4, with a weak D call TRBD1 (5 bases). This CDR3 is 15 amino acids long. The germline gives CDR1 SNHLY, CDR2 FYNNEI. V was trimmed by 7 bases and J by 3 bases, leaving 15 bases between them. The CDR3: CASNLQGLSNEKLFF. In DNA form, the CDR3 reads TGTGCCAGCAATCTCCAGGGCCTCTCTAATGAAAAACTGTTTTTT.

This chain joins TRBV28 and TRBJ2-5, with 7 bases that match TRBD1. CDR1 MDHEN and CDR2 SYDVKM come from the germline V gene. The V gene end was trimmed by 4 bases and the J gene end by 5 bases; junction bases not matched to a gene: 4. The CDR3 consists of 13 residues. The CDR3 reads CASSSDRQETQYF. For the CDR3, the DNA is TGTGCCAGCAGTTCGGACAGGCAGGAGACCCAGTACTTC.

The chain carries TRBV5-4 and TRBJ2-3; maybe TRBD2 (6 bases). Deletions cut 4 bases from V and 3 bases from J, with 12 bases between. Germline V gene lookup returns CDR1 SGHNT and CDR2 YYREEE (reference sequence). The CDR3 has 14 amino acids. The CDR3 nucleotides read TGTGCCAGCAGCCCGGACTACGGGACAGATACGCAGTATTTT. It encodes CASSPDYGTDTQYF.

V gene TRBV2 combines with J gene TRBJ1-1, with TRBD1 identical over 11 bases. This CDR3 comprises 14 residues. V trimming: 4 bases; J trimming: 7 bases; junction bases outside the gene matches: 5. CDR1 is SNHLY and CDR2 is FYNNEI in the germline V gene. The chain's CDR3 is CASSGTGGQFEAFF. The CDR3 region has the DNA TGTGCCAGCAGTGGGACAGGGGGCCAGTTTGAAGCTTTCTTT.

Remarks on this clone: A much larger clone differs from this one at a single base, so this may be a read error. The chain employs TRBV27 and TRBJ2-7; 7 nucleotides agree with TRBD1. Losses at the gene ends were 5 bases for V and 2 bases for J; bases not matched to a gene: 3. Germline V gene data show CDR1 as MNHEY and CDR2 as SMNVEV (reference sequence). The CDR3 is 13 residues long. CDR3 DNA: TGTGCCAGCAGTATCGGACAGGCCTACGAGCAGTACTTC. Protein: CASSIGQAYEQYF.

This chain connects TRBV9 to TRBJ1-2; 7 bases line up with TRBD1. The CDR3 is made up of 15 amino acids. V lost 3 bases to trimming and J lost 2 bases; unmatched junction nucleotides: 7. Germline CDR1 SGDLS, CDR2 YYNGEE. CDR3 in amino acids: CASSARQGGNYGYTF. CDR3 DNA sequence: TGTGCCAGCAGCGCCAGACAGGGCGGGAACTATGGCTACACCTTC.

The chain links TRBV4-1 to TRBJ2-7; 8 bases line up with TRBD1. CDR1 is MGHRA, CDR2 YSYEKL, per germline. This CDR3 has 17 amino acids. Trimming at V came to 0 bases and at J to 4 bases, leaving 11 bases not matched to a gene. The CDR3 sequence is CASSQDQGAGGRYEQYF. The CDR3 bases are TGCGCCAGCAGCCAAGATCAGGGGGCCGGGGGCAGGTACGAGCAGTACTTC.

In its sample, this clone was seen a few times. The rearrangement uses TRBV11-1 and TRBJ2-2, with TRBD2 matching 13 bases. The CDR3 length is 16 residues. Looked up from germline, CDR1 is SGHAT and CDR2 is FQDESV (reference sequence). V lost 9 bases, J lost 5 bases, and 9 bases stayed unmatched. The CDR3 sequence is CARGTSGNLTTGELFF. In DNA form, the CDR3 reads TGTGCCAGGGGGACTAGCGGGAACCTTACTACCGGGGAGCTGTTTTTT.

The J gene is TRBJ2-7, the V gene TRBV7-9; TRBD2 aligns across 7 bases. CDR3 length: 14 amino acids. CDR1 SEHNR and CDR2 FQNEAQ come from the germline V gene (reference sequence). After removal of 5 bases from V and 0 bases from J, the junction contained 4 bases not matched to a gene. CDR3 in DNA: TGTGCCAGCAGCCAAGCGGGAATCTCCTACGAGCAGTACTTC. Translated, it gives CASSQAGISYEQYF.

V and J are TRBV9 and TRBJ2-5; 7 bases align to TRBD1. Trimming removed 0 bases from V and 1 base from J; junction bases left unmatched: 6. The germline CDR1 and CDR2 sequences are SGDLS and YYNGEE. CDR3 length equals 16 residues. For the CDR3, the DNA is TGTGCCAGCAGCGTAGCCTCAGGGGGTGGCCAAGAGACCCAGTACTTC. This encodes CASSVASGGGQETQYF. Variable domain in full (rest from reference TRBV9 and TRBJ2-5): DSGVTQTPKHLITATGQRVTLRCSPRSGDLSVYWYQQSLDQGLQFLIQYYNGEERAKGNILERFSAQQFPDLHSELNLSSLELGDSALYFCASSVASGGGQETQYFGPGTRLLVL.

The chain recombines TRBV19 with TRBJ2-3, with 9 bases aligning to TRBD2. CDR3 length: 19 residues. Per germline, CDR1 LNHDA and CDR2 SQIVND (reference sequence). V shed 6 bases, J shed 0 bases, and the junction held 16 bases outside the gene matches. CDR3 region: CASSSRIAGGTTSTDTQYF. CDR3 nucleotide sequence: TGTGCCAGTAGCTCAAGAATCGCGGGAGGGACTACTAGCACAGATACGCAGTATTTT.

This clone appeared a single time. J is TRBJ2-7 and V is TRBV6-5; 10 bases are shared with TRBD1. The ends lost 6 bases at V and 0 bases at J; junction bases unmatched: 2. The CDR3 covers 14 residues. Per the germline V gene, CDR1 is MNHEY and CDR2 is SVGAGI. CDR3 region: CASSRTGGSYEQYF. CDR3 bases: TGTGCCAGCAGCCGGACAGGGGGCTCCTACGAGCAGTACTTC.

The chain is built from TRBV5-1 and TRBJ1-1, with 9 bases fitting TRBD1. Per germline, CDR1 SGHRS and CDR2 YFSETQ. The CDR3 extends over 15 amino acids. V dropped 3 bases and J dropped 5; count of bases not matched to a gene: 8. In DNA, the CDR3 is TGCGCCAGCAGCTCCGAACAGGGGGCCAGTACTGAAGCTTTCTTT. It yields the protein CASSSEQGASTEAFF.

Here the CDR3 reads CASSSTSGNTDTQYF. CDR3 DNA: TGTGCCAGCAGCTCGACTAGCGGGAACACAGATACGCAGTATTTT. This chain joins TRBV5-4 and TRBJ2-3; 11 bases are a match to TRBD2. V lost 3 bases to trimming and J lost 2 bases; unmatched junction nucleotides: 2. This CDR3 is 15 amino acids long. Germline V gene sequence: CDR1 SGHNT, CDR2 YYREEE (reference sequence). Full variable domain (outside the CDR3, taken from reference TRBV5-4 and TRBJ2-3): ETGVTQSPTHLIKTRGQQVTLRCSSQSGHNTVSWYQQALGQGPQFIFQYYREEENGRGNFPPRFSGLQFPNYSSELNVNALELDDSALYLCASSSTSGNTDTQYFGPGTRLTVL.

The chain links TRBV7-2 to TRBJ2-7; possible D gene TRBD1, 5 bases. The ends were cut back, 4 bases at V and 1 base at J, with 14 bases in the middle. Germline CDR1 SGHTA, CDR2 FQGNSA. CDR3 length: 15 residues. CDR3 sequence reads: CASSSSQGPSYEQYF. The DNA for the CDR3 is TGTGCCAGCAGCTCCAGCCAGGGTCCGTCCTACGAGCAGTACTTC. The full variable domain, its missing parts supplied by reference TRBV7-2 and TRBJ2-7, is GAGVSQSPSNKVTEKGKDVELRCDPISGHTALYWYRQSLGQGLEFLIYFQGNSAPDKSGLPSDRFSAERTGGSVSTLTIQRTQQEDSAVYLCASSSSQGPSYEQYFGPGTRLTVT.